This T cell receptor beta chain emerged from a study of cytomegalovirus exposure and HLA in healthy donors. About this clone: Its antigen is undetermined.

V gave up 2 bases and J gave up 1 base; unmatched junction bases: 0. The CDR3 spans 15 residues. Germline V gene sequence: CDR1 MNHNS, CDR2 SASEGT. It was with 60 Vbeta and 13 Jbeta primers that the PCR ran. This table comes from immunoSEQ multiplex PCR, and its TCRdb copy is limited to in-frame clones, with some not included. The top ten hold 2% to 2.5% of the sample, which has approximately 90,000 clones, 77% seen once. Whole-study findings and limits: In a later analysis, at a false discovery rate of 0.05, roughly 17,000 TCR beta sequences matched HLA alleles.

Sequencing was done on a sample of PBMCs. The chain carries TRBV6-1 and TRBJ2-1; 9 nucleotides agree with TRBD2. The sequence derives from a boy younger than 18 in good health and CMV-seronegative. CDR3 sequence (DNA): TGTGCCAGCAGTGAACTAGCGGGGTCCTACAATGAGCAGTTCTTC. As protein: CASSELAGSYNEQFF.